This is a list of T cell receptor beta chains from one sample in a study of T cells in Graves' hyperthyroidism and ophthalmopathy. TCRdb reprocessed the multiplex PCR reads with MiXCR, giving one entry per CDR3 protein. Of 550,000 to 600,000 distinct CDR3 sequences in the sample, over 15% are singletons; the top ten hold more than 15%. What was sequenced was blood. The receptor set was obtained from a woman in her late teens or twenties with Graves' hyperthyroidism. CDR3s include the opening cysteine and the closing phenylalanine or tryptophan. The D gene is left open where the match is weak. Where a row states a size, it is once, few, many or the class of an expanded clone; other rows omit it.

>NA|TRBJ2-1|TRBV19|TRBD2
TGTGCCAGTAGTATATTACTAGCGGGGGGCTACAATGAGCAGTTCTTC
CASSILLAGGYNEQFF
>NA|TRBJ1-1|TRBV7-8|NA
TGTGCCAGCAGCACGACAGCGAGTGAAGCTTTCTTT
CASSTTASEAFF
>few|TRBJ2-3|TRBV4-3|NA
TGCGCCAGCAGCCAAGAGAGGGGGGGGGCAGATACGCAGTATTTT
CASSQERGGADTQYF
>few|TRBJ2-3|TRBV24-1|NA
TGTGCCACCAGTGGGGGGCGGGGCACAGATACGCAGTATTTT
CATSGGRGTDTQYF
>few|TRBJ1-3|TRBV7-2|TRBD1
TGTGCCAGCAGCCCGACAGGGGCCTCCTCTGGAAACACCATATATTTT
CASSPTGASSGNTIYF
>NA|TRBJ2-5|TRBV12-3/TRBV12-4|NA
TGTGCCAGCAGGCGCCGGGACACTCGGCGGGAGACCCAGTACTTC
CASRRRDTRRETQYF
>few|TRBJ2-7|TRBV28|NA
TGTGCCAGCGGTTATAGAGTCTCCTACGAGCAGTACTTC
CASGYRVSYEQYF
>many|TRBJ2-5|TRBV12-3/TRBV12-4|TRBD2
TGTGCCAGCAGTTTAGCGCTCGCGGGAGTAGCAGAGACCCAGTACTTC
CASSLALAGVAETQYF
>many|TRBJ1-5|TRBV12-3/TRBV12-4|TRBD1
TGTGCCAGCAGCGGGACAGAGTTCGCGAATCAGCCCCAGCATTTT
CASSGTEFANQPQHF
>few|TRBJ2-3|TRBV11-3|TRBD2
TGTGCCAGCAGCCATAGCGGGGGGGACACAGATACGCAGTATTTT
CASSHSGGDTDTQYF
>NA|TRBJ2-2|TRBV15|NA
TGTGCCACCAGCAGAGTAGCGGAAGTTCCCACCGGGGAGCTGTTTTTT
CATSRVAEVPTGELFF
>few|TRBJ1-4|TRBV2|TRBD1
TGTGCCAGCAGAACAGGGGGCGCATTTAATGAAAAACTGTTTTTT
CASRTGGAFNEKLFF
>many|TRBJ1-5|TRBV28|TRBD1
TGTGCCAGCACAGTCGTAGGGACAGATGGTCAGCCCCAGCATTTT
CASTVVGTDGQPQHF
>NA|TRBJ1-4|TRBV10-2|NA
TGCGCCAGCTTCGGGGGAGGTGAAAAACTGTTTTTT
CASFGGGEKLFF
>many|TRBJ1-5|TRBV6-1|TRBD1
TGTGCCAGCAGTCGAACAGGGGGGGGCAATCAGCCCCAGCATTTT
CASSRTGGGNQPQHF
>NA|TRBJ2-7|TRBV5-6|TRBD1
TGTGCCAGCAGCTCCCCGGGACAGGGGCCCTTATCCTACGAGCAGTACTTC
CASSSPGQGPLSYEQYF
>many|TRBJ2-2|TRBV30|TRBD2
TGTGCCTGGACTATGTCGGGAGGAACCGGGGAGCTGTTTTTT
CAWTMSGGTGELFF
>many|TRBJ2-3|TRBV30|NA
TGTGCCTGGACTTCCGGGGGAACCCTCACAGATACGCAGTATTTT
CAWTSGGTLTDTQYF
>few|TRBJ2-7|TRBV9|TRBD2
TGTGCCAGCAGCGTATCGAGCGGGGCCTACGAGCAGTACTTC
CASSVSSGAYEQYF
>NA|TRBJ2-1|TRBV28|NA
TGTGCCAGCAGACTGGACAGCTACAATGAGCAGTTCTTC
CASRLDSYNEQFF
>many|TRBJ2-1|TRBV5-1|NA
TGCGCCAGCATCGGGCCGAACTACAATGAGCAGTTCTTC
CASIGPNYNEQFF
>few|TRBJ1-1|TRBV4-1|TRBD1
TGCGCCAGCAGCCAAGTCGACAGGGACGGGACTGAAGCTTTCTTT
CASSQVDRDGTEAFF
>NA|TRBJ2-2|TRBV12-3/TRBV12-4|TRBD2
TGTGCCAGCAGTTTAAATCTAGCGGTGAACACCGGGGAGCTGTTTTTT
CASSLNLAVNTGELFF
>many|TRBJ2-2|TRBV6-2/TRBV6-3|NA
TGTGCCAGCACGACTATCCCTCCAACGTACGGGGAGCTGTTTTTT
CASTTIPPTYGELFF
>few|TRBJ2-2|TRBV12-3/TRBV12-4|TRBD1
TGTGCCAGCAGTTCCCGGGACAGGGGGAACACCGGGGAGCTGTTTTTT
CASSSRDRGNTGELFF
>few|TRBJ2-1|TRBV19|TRBD2
TGTGCCAGTAGTACGAAACCTAGCGGGAAGGTTCTGAGCTCCTACAATGAGCAGTTCTTC
CASSTKPSGKVLSSYNEQFF
>many|TRBJ2-7|TRBV12-3/TRBV12-4|TRBD1
TGTGCCAGCAGTTCTCCGGGACAGGGAGGGAACTACGAGCAGTACTTC
CASSSPGQGGNYEQYF
>many|TRBJ1-6|TRBV7-2|NA
TGTGCCAGCAGCTTTGGGACTTTGAATTCACCCCTCCACTTT
CASSFGTLNSPLHF
>few|TRBJ1-2|TRBV12-3/TRBV12-4|NA
TGTGCCAGCAGTTTAGCATCAGCCGGCTACACCTTC
CASSLASAGYTF
>few|TRBJ2-3|TRBV27|NA
TGTGCCAGCAGTTTATCTAGTAGTGCGCAGTATTTT
CASSLSSSAQYF
>many|TRBJ2-1|TRBV20-1|TRBD1
TGCAGTGCGGCCACGGGACAGTCAGAGAGCCTCGATGAGCAGTTCTTC
CSAATGQSESLDEQFF
>NA|TRBJ2-1|TRBV20-1|TRBD2
TGCAGTGCTAGAGATCCTAGCGGGGGGTCTGAGCAGTTCTTC
CSARDPSGGSEQFF
>NA|TRBJ2-3|TRBV25-1|TRBD1
TGTGCCAGCAGTGACCGGGACAGGGGGGATACGCAGTATTTT
CASSDRDRGDTQYF
>few|TRBJ1-6|TRBV20-1|NA
TGCAGTGCTAGAGATAGACCAGGAGGTATTTCACCCCCCCACTTT
CSARDRPGGISPPHF
>few|TRBJ2-7|TRBV5-1|TRBD2
TGCGCCAGCAGCTTGGCGGGAGGGAAGGACGAGCAGTACTTC
CASSLAGGKDEQYF
>many|TRBJ2-1|TRBV2|NA
TGTGCCAGCAGTGAAGGGACTCCCTCCTACAATGAGCAGTTCTTC
CASSEGTPSYNEQFF
>many|TRBJ1-1|TRBV6-1|NA
TGTGCCAGCAGTGTCTTCGGCACTGAAGCTTTCTTT
CASSVFGTEAFF
>few|TRBJ2-7|TRBV10-1|NA
TGCGCCAGCAGTGGGTCTGGGCTAGGCTCCTACGAGCAGTACTTC
CASSGSGLGSYEQYF
>NA|TRBJ1-2|TRBV7-8|TRBD1
TGTGCCAGCAGCTCCCGGGACAGGGTTAGCGGCTACACCTTC
CASSSRDRVSGYTF
>few|TRBJ2-1|TRBV15|NA
TGTGCCACCAGCCGAAACACCCTTAGAAGGGGCAATGAGCAGTTCTTC
CATSRNTLRRGNEQFF
>NA|TRBJ2-2|TRBV6-2/TRBV6-3|NA
TGTGCCAGCACTAAAAGGCCCGTCGGGGAGCTGTTTTTT
CASTKRPVGELFF
>many|TRBJ1-1|TRBV27|NA
TGTGCCAGCAGTTCGGGACTGATGAACACTGAAGCTTTCTTT
CASSSGLMNTEAFF
>many|TRBJ2-1|TRBV7-9|TRBD2
TGCGCCAGCAGCTTGGGGGGACTAGCGGGGACTTACAATGAGCAGTTCTTC
CASSLGGLAGTYNEQFF
>many|TRBJ2-7|TRBV11-3|TRBD1
TGTGCCAGCAGCTTTACAGGGGCCGAGCAGTACTTC
CASSFTGAEQYF
>many|TRBJ2-7|TRBV7-9|NA
TGTGCCAGCAGCTTCACAGGGAATTCCCACGAGCAGTACTTC
CASSFTGNSHEQYF
>many|TRBJ2-3|TRBV18|NA
TGTGCCAGCTCACCACCTTTCGATACGCAGTATTTT
CASSPPFDTQYF
>many|TRBJ2-7|TRBV11-2|NA
TGTGCCAGCAGCTTACGACTAGTAAAAGGCGAGCAGTACTTC
CASSLRLVKGEQYF
>many|TRBJ2-1|TRBV3-1|NA
TGTGCCAGCAGTCACTTATACAATGAGCAGTTCTTC
CASSHLYNEQFF
>NA|TRBJ1-2|TRBV7-9|NA
TGTGCCAGCTTAGCGGGGCGGTATGGCTACACCTTC
CASLAGRYGYTF
>NA|TRBJ2-7|TRBV12-3/TRBV12-4|NA
TGTGCCAGCATGGGATGGCGTGAGAGCTACGAGCAGTACTTC
CASMGWRESYEQYF
>few|TRBJ2-1|TRBV11-3|TRBD1
TGTGCCAGCAGCCAACAACAAGGAGCAGGGGGCGCCTACAATGAGCAGTTCTTC
CASSQQQGAGGAYNEQFF
>few|TRBJ2-7|TRBV20-1|NA
TGCAGTGCCCCGGGTGACGAGCAGTACTTC
CSAPGDEQYF
>NA|TRBJ2-7|TRBV5-1|TRBD2
TGCGCCAGCAGCTTGGCAGGGCCTAGCGGGAGGAACGAGCAGTACTTC
CASSLAGPSGRNEQYF
>NA|TRBJ2-1|TRBV11-2|TRBD1
TGTGCCAGCAGCTTAGGGACGGGACAGGGGGGAAGTGAGCAGTTCTTC
CASSLGTGQGGSEQFF
>NA|TRBJ2-5|TRBV20-1|TRBD2
TGCAGTGCTAGTCCCCCGGGACTAGCAAGAACCCAGTACTTC
CSASPPGLARTQYF
>many|TRBJ2-7|TRBV2|TRBD1
TGTGCCAGCAGACCCGGACAGGCCGAGAACGAGCAGTACTTC
CASRPGQAENEQYF
>many|TRBJ1-1|TRBV12-3/TRBV12-4|NA
TGTGCCAGCAGTGATTCCGGGTTGACTGAAGCTTTCTTT
CASSDSGLTEAFF
>many|TRBJ1-5|TRBV18|NA
TGTGCCAGCTCACCGTGGGGTAATCAGCCCCAGCATTTT
CASSPWGNQPQHF
>NA|TRBJ2-5|TRBV3-1|NA
TGTGCCAGCAGCCAAGGTAGCGGCCAAGAGACCCAGTACTTC
CASSQGSGQETQYF